The source of this T cell receptor beta chain is a study of T cell responses to AZD1222 COVID-19 vaccine. Generated by immunoSEQ multiplex PCR, the TCRdb table keeps only in-frame clones and is missing some. The sample has about 160,000 clones; 90% to 95% are singletons. The CDR3 spans 18 residues. The germline gives CDR1 MNHEY, CDR2 SVGEGT. V was pared by 2 bases and J by 4 bases, with 10 bases of the junction left unmatched. This clonotype originated in an adult who received the AZD1222 COVID-19 vaccine. The chain couples TRBV6-2 or TRBV6-3 to TRBJ2-2; 10 bases align to TRBD2. Sequenced here: peripheral blood, sampled 28 days after the second AZD1222 dose. CDR3 amino acids: CASSYGGLAGASTGELFF. The CDR3 DNA reads TGTGCCAGCAGTTACGGTGGGCTAGCGGGAGCGAGCACCGGGGAGCTGTTTTTT.